The 18 T cell receptor beta chains in this list originate from one sample, sequenced in a study of CD8 T cells in ankylosing spondylitis. Study-wide results and caveats: Eight highly homologous variants formed a TCR beta motif that appeared characteristic of ankylosing spondylitis blood.

Their specific antigens are unknown. TCRdb re-called the 5' RACE reads through MiXCR, storing one row per CDR3 protein. The sample holds around 770,000 distinct CDR3 sequences, over 15% seen once. The sample comprised blood, either unsorted or a sorted T cell fraction (not recorded which). These receptors were obtained from a male donor with ankylosing spondylitis.

CDR3 loop: CAISESKGGNQPQHF. In nucleotides, the CDR3 is TGTGCCATCAGTGAGTCGAAGGGGGGCAATCAGCCCCAGCATTTT. The V gene is TRBV10-3, the J gene TRBJ1-5, with TRBD1 as a possible D gene (6 bases). V lost 0 bases to trimming and J lost 2 bases, with 8 bases between them. The CDR3 extends over 15 amino acids. From germline, CDR1 is ENHRY and CDR2 SYGVKD.

CDR3 amino acids: CASSSERGRNTEAFF. Here the CDR3 DNA reads TGTGCCAGCAGTTCAGAAAGGGGGCGGAACACTGAAGCTTTCTTT. The chain joins TRBV28 to TRBJ1-1; 7 bases line up with TRBD1. CDR3 length: 15 residues. V was pared by 4 bases and J by 1 base, with 6 bases of the junction left unmatched. CDR1 MDHEN and CDR2 SYDVKM come from the germline V gene.

This clonotype was detected a few times. V and J are TRBV7-3 and TRBJ2-1; tentative D call: TRBD2 (6 bases). The CDR3 runs 14 residues. V was cut by 6 bases and J by 9 bases, with 18 bases left in between. The germline V gene has CDR1 SGHTA and CDR2 FQGTGA. The CDR3: CASRLAASPGEQFF. The CDR3 DNA is TGTGCCAGCAGATTAGCGGCTAGTCCGGGTGAGCAGTTCTTC.

V is TRBV9 and J is TRBJ1-2, with 7 bases that match TRBD1. The CDR3 contains 16 residues. The V gene's germline CDR1 is SGDLS and CDR2 YYNGEE. The V gene end was trimmed by 0 bases and the J gene end by 5 bases; junction bases not matched to a gene: 10. This CDR3 is CASSVGSAAGGYGYTF. DNA of the CDR3: TGTGCCAGCAGCGTAGGGTCCGCAGCAGGGGGTTATGGCTACACCTTC.

This clonotype was seen more than once but under ten times. The V and J genes are TRBV7-3 and TRBJ2-3, with D possibly matching TRBD1 (5 bases). Trimming took 5 bases from V and 4 from J, leaving 13 bases between them. The CDR3 covers 14 residues. CDR1 is SGHTA, CDR2 FQGTGA, per germline. This chain's CDR3 is CASSDSNEADTQYF. CDR3 DNA sequence: TGTGCCAGCAGCGACAGTAATGAGGCAGATACGCAGTATTTT.

This rearrangement joins TRBV12-3 or TRBV12-4 to TRBJ1-2, with D maybe TRBD1 (5 bases). V was clipped by 3 bases and J by 2 bases, with 13 bases between them. This CDR3 comprises 15 residues. Written as DNA, the CDR3 is TGTGCCAGCAGTTTTGGGGCCGGAGGAAACTATGGCTACACCTTC. Translating it yields CASSFGAGGNYGYTF.

This clonotype appeared a single time. V and J are TRBV19 and TRBJ2-1, with D perhaps matching TRBD1 (5 bases). Per germline, CDR1 LNHDA and CDR2 SQIVND (reference sequence). The ends were cut back, 5 bases at V and 1 base at J, with 12 bases in the middle. The CDR3 is 15 amino acids. In nucleotides, the CDR3 is TGTGCCAGTAGTGCCAGGGCTTTTTCCTACAATGAGCAGTTCTTC. Translated: CASSARAFSYNEQFF.

The rearrangement uses TRBV7-8 and TRBJ2-7; D remains ambiguous. The CDR3 has 14 residues. V was trimmed by 0 bases and J by 2 bases, leaving 8 bases between them. From germline, CDR1 is SGHVS and CDR2 FQNEAQ. The CDR3 protein is CASSLAGRTYEQYF. DNA for the CDR3: TGTGCCAGCAGCTTAGCGGGCAGAACCTACGAGCAGTACTTC.

The V call is TRBV9, the J call TRBJ2-7; D is undetermined. The germline gives CDR1 SGDLS, CDR2 YYNGEE. This CDR3 is built from 14 residues. Trimming shortened V by 4 bases and J by 0 bases, and 11 bases separated the two germline ends. The CDR3 region is CASSPSSSSYEQYF. DNA for the CDR3: TGTGCCAGCAGCCCAAGCTCAAGCTCCTACGAGCAGTACTTC.

Of note for this clonotype: Given the absence of the conserved phenylalanine or tryptophan at the CDR3 end, a read error is likely. V gene TRBV11-2 combines with J gene TRBJ2-1, with TRBD2 matching 8 bases. The CDR3 extends over 14 amino acids. Unmatched junction bases numbered 11, after V lost 7 bases and J lost 9 bases. Germline CDR1 is SGHAT and CDR2 is FQNNGV. The CDR3 loop reads CASNPPGGVGEQFL. CDR3 nucleotides: TGTGCCAGCAACCCCCCGGGAGGGGTCGGTGAGCAGTTCCTC.

The chain has TRBV5-1 and TRBJ2-7; tentative D call: TRBD1 (6 bases). Trimming took 0 bases from V and 0 from J, leaving 10 bases between them. Germline CDR1 SGHRS, CDR2 YFSETQ. CDR3 length: 15 residues. In DNA, the CDR3 is TGCGCCAGCAGCTTGGGGGAACAGGGCTCCTACGAGCAGTACTTC. Translation: CASSLGEQGSYEQYF.

This clonotype has just a few counts. The V gene is TRBV6-1, the J gene TRBJ1-5, with D maybe TRBD1 (5 bases). Trimming stripped 4 bases from V and 5 bases from J, with 12 bases between. Looked up from germline, CDR1 is MNHNS and CDR2 is SASEGT. The CDR3 covers 14 residues. CDR3 loop: CASSAGTDHQPQHF. CDR3 DNA: TGTGCCAGCAGTGCAGGGACCGACCATCAGCCCCAGCATTTT.

This clonotype was seen a few times. The rearrangement joins TRBV5-1 to TRBJ2-2, with 7 bases lining up with TRBD1. The CDR3 is made up of 16 amino acids. V was pared by 2 bases and J by 0 bases, with 4 bases of the junction left unmatched. CDR1 is SGHRS and CDR2 is YFSETQ in the germline V gene. The CDR3 nucleotides read TGCGCCAGCAGCTTACAGGGGTTCCCGAACACCGGGGAGCTGTTTTTT. This gives the protein CASSLQGFPNTGELFF.

The J gene is TRBJ1-1, the V gene TRBV27, with unresolved D. From germline, CDR1 is MNHEY and CDR2 SMNVEV (reference sequence). V lost 8 bases to trimming and J lost 1 base, with 14 bases between them. This CDR3 has 14 residues. CDR3 coding DNA: TGTGCCAGCGCAGAAGTGTACAAGAACACTGAAGCTTTCTTT. Translating gives CASAEVYKNTEAFF.

The chain recombines TRBV7-2 with TRBJ2-5, with TRBD2 matching 11 bases. Unmatched junction bases numbered 6, after V lost 5 bases and J lost 4 bases. The germline V gene encodes CDR1 SGHTA and CDR2 FQGNSA. This CDR3 is built from 15 residues. CDR3 bases: TGTGCCAGCAGCCCCGGTAGCGGGGGGGGAGAGACCCAGTACTTC. Its translation: CASSPGSGGGETQYF.

This clonotype was observed a few times. The rearrangement joins TRBV7-3 to TRBJ2-2; 8 nucleotides agree with TRBD1. The junction had 1 base not matched to a gene; V was cut back by 0 bases and J by 1 base. The CDR3 sequence is 16 residues long. CDR1 SGHTA and CDR2 FQGTGA come from the germline V gene. The CDR3 DNA reads as TGTGCCAGCAGCTTAACCGGGACAGGGAACACCGGGGAGCTGTTTTTT. Amino acids: CASSLTGTGNTGELFF.

The J gene is TRBJ1-2, the V gene TRBV27; D possibly corresponds to TRBD1 (6 bases). The CDR3 sequence is 13 residues long. V lost 1 base to trimming and J lost 8 bases, with 11 bases between them. Germline CDR1 reads MNHEY; CDR2 reads SMNVEV (reference sequence). The CDR3 reads CASSLLGGEGYTF. The DNA of the CDR3 is TGTGCCAGCAGTTTATTAGGGGGTGAAGGCTACACCTTC.

This clonotype turned up a few times. The genes are TRBV5-1 and TRBJ2-5; 15 bases match TRBD2. Germline values: CDR1 SGHRS, CDR2 YFSETQ. The CDR3 has 17 residues. The trim removed 4 bases at V and 0 bases at J, leaving 4 bases unmatched. CDR3 DNA: TGCGCCAGCAGCACGGGACTAGCGGGGGGTTACCAAGAGACCCAGTACTTC. Its protein is CASSTGLAGGYQETQYF.